The present T cell receptor (beta chain) was sequenced within a study of T cell responses to AZD1222 COVID-19 vaccine. Broader study findings: Spike-wide coverage was observed for vaccine-associated CD4 TCRs, with dominant responses at 160-218 and 743-854. Most donors were white British and more were female, and clonal diversity was possibly underestimated.

Note on this clone: What it binds is not known.

The germline V and J ends were trimmed by 2 bases and 8 bases, with 12 bases remaining between them. CDR3 length: 13 amino acids. Germline V gives CDR1 KGHDR, CDR2 SFDVKD. Clones were sequenced by immunoSEQ multiplex PCR, and TCRdb holds only the in-frame ones, with some missing. The sample records about 73,000 clones, about 91% being singletons. The chain has TRBV24-1 and TRBJ2-7; D ambiguous. The receptor comes from an adult who received the AZD1222 COVID-19 vaccine. Sequences were derived from peripheral blood, sampled 28 days after the second AZD1222 dose. As DNA, the CDR3 is TGTGCCACCAGTGATTCCCCCTCCCGCCAGCAGTACTTC. Translated: CATSDSPSRQQYF.